The next 6 T cell receptor beta chains were all read from a single sample in a study of human T cells and chemical hapten exposure (dated by TCRdb to the early 2020s). The library was built by means of RACE. The sample was run on a NextSeq 500. Using fastp trimming at Q25 and MiXCR clonotype assembly, TCRdb reanalyzed the public sequencing data and kept in-frame beta chains. CDR3 protein sequences are deduplicated, and each keeps its most common genes and DNA. In this sample the table shows some 81,000 distinct CDR3 sequences, approximately 8% of which occur a single time. The ten biggest clones cover under 2% of the sample. The meaning of the sample's time point label: patch test 1, 2 weeks after DPC sensitization. The treatment or condition label, read with the paper, signifies: therapeutic diphenylcyclopropenone sensitization with weekly scalp DPC. The sequencing here drew on whole blood, taken in connection with sensitization to the hapten diphenylcyclopropenone (DPC). The receptors were gathered from a woman aged 25 to 39 with alopecia areata. Some clones in this sample may be carry-over from other donors' samples.

This chain links TRBV4-1 with TRBJ2-7, with 9 bases that match TRBD1. The V segment lost 5 bases and the J segment 7 bases; nucleotides outside the gene matches: 12. The CDR3 covers 15 residues. Germline CDR1 reads MGHRA; CDR2 reads YSYEKL. CDR3 sequence: CASSAPGQGLLEQYF. The CDR3 DNA follows: TGCGCCAGCAGCGCTCCGGGACAGGGCCTGTTAGAGCAGTACTTC.

This clonotype appeared many times. The chain recombines TRBV20-1 with TRBJ1-5; D not resolved. Trimming removed 0 bases from V and 2 bases from J, with 14 bases in between. From germline, CDR1 is DFQATT and CDR2 SNEGSKA (reference sequence). The CDR3 runs 16 residues. In nucleotides, the CDR3 is TGCAGTGCTAGAGATGTAGCGGCGTCGGGCAATCAGCCCCAGCATTTT. This encodes CSARDVAASGNQPQHF.

This clonotype was seen a few times. The chain joins TRBV2 to TRBJ1-1, with D perhaps TRBD1 (5 bases). Germline V lookup: CDR1 SNHLY, CDR2 FYNNEI. The CDR3 contains 13 residues. Deletions cut 7 bases from V and 4 bases from J, with 13 bases between. For the CDR3, the DNA is TGTGCCAGCATGACAGACCGGCCCACTGAAGCTTTCTTT. It is translated as CASMTDRPTEAFF.

This clonotype has a count of ten or more. As DNA, the CDR3 is TGTGCCAGCAGTGGTGGCAGATTCTACGAGCAGTACTTC. Residues: CASSGGRFYEQYF. This sequence joins TRBV2 and TRBJ2-7, with D uncertain. The V end was cut by 4 bases, the J end by 3 bases, with 10 bases between. CDR3 length: 13 residues. Per the germline V gene, CDR1 is SNHLY and CDR2 is FYNNEI.

This clonotype was seen repeatedly, ten times or more. The chain recombines TRBV5-4 with TRBJ2-4; perhaps TRBD1 as D (6 bases). V lost 1 base to trimming and J lost 7 bases, with 15 bases between them. The CDR3 has 15 residues. Germline assignment: CDR1 SGHNT and CDR2 YYREEE (reference sequence). Here the CDR3 DNA reads TGTGCCAGCAGCTTGACCCCACAGGGTGGGAACATTCAGTACTTC. Protein sequence: CASSLTPQGGNIQYF.

The V gene is TRBV5-1, the J gene TRBJ1-4, with 7 bases aligning to TRBD1. CDR3 size: 16 residues. Germline V lookup: CDR1 SGHRS, CDR2 YFSETQ. Losses at the gene ends were 2 bases for V and 4 bases for J; bases not matched to a gene: 8. The CDR3 sequence is CASSLVPRDSNEKLFF. The CDR3 nucleotides are TGCGCCAGCAGCTTAGTTCCCCGGGACAGTAATGAAAAACTGTTTTTT.